A single T cell receptor (beta chain) is shown here with its context. The antigen is unknown. The V end lost 2 bases, the J end lost 3 bases, and 12 bases lay between the germline ends. CDR1 is SGHRS and CDR2 is YFSETQ in the germline V gene. This CDR3 is 14 amino acids long. RNA totalling roughly 0.45 to 1 ug underwent reverse transcription with random hexamers. With immunoSEQ multiplex PCR, TCR beta CDR3 was amplified across 54 Vbeta and 13 Jbeta. TCRdb ran MiXCR on the immunoSEQ multiplex PCR reads and lists one entry per CDR3 protein. The sample consists of some 110,000 distinct CDR3 sequences, around 95% of them appearing once. The sample is drawn from a study of CD8 T cells in Susac syndrome. Broader study findings: The study admitted that it had a relatively small number of individuals in its TCR sequencing and HLA analysis.

As controls, healthy donors matched for age and sex were used. The CD8+ and CD4+ T cells were negatively isolated, with the TEMRA cells enriched by FACS. The sequenced material came from CD4+ T cells from PBMCs. This receptor was taken from a human donor in good health. The chain recombines TRBV5-1 with TRBJ2-7; D is unresolved. The CDR3 region is CASSFNGVGYEQYF. In nucleotides, the CDR3 is TGCGCCAGCAGCTTTAACGGAGTTGGCTACGAGCAGTACTTC.